This TCR beta chain was recorded in a study of cytomegalovirus exposure and HLA in healthy donors. Trimming took off 7 bases at V and 0 bases at J, with 15 bases between the two ends. This CDR3 contains 16 residues. CDR1 and CDR2 (germline): LNHDA, SQIVND (reference sequence). Notes on the study in general: Cytomegalovirus status, reportedly, was diagnosed with high specificity and sensitivity by the classifier. Data from an earlier analysis indicated that most TCR beta V segments were productive either about 87% or about 30% of the time. A few V segments could not be told apart, such as TRBV6-2 and TRBV6-3, and were left out. Association of a missense DCLRE1C variant with TCR beta V- and J-gene trimming was reported in a later analysis.

Primers for the PCR totalled 60 Vbeta and 13 Jbeta. Only in-frame clones appear in the TCRdb table, and some are missing; sequencing was by immunoSEQ multiplex PCR. The sample has some 130,000 clones, over 60% seen once. A note on this clone: The antigen is unknown.

The sequenced sample was PBMCs. The sequence was obtained from a man younger than 45 in good health and CMV-seronegative. This sequence joins TRBV19 and TRBJ2-2; D is possibly TRBD1 (6 bases). The CDR3, as DNA: TGTGCCAGTACTACAGGGAGCCTGCCGAACACCGGGGAGCTGTTTTTT. The encoded protein is CASTTGSLPNTGELFF.